This TCR beta chain originates from a study of brain T cells in children with intractable seizures. Notes on the study in general: Patients' HCMV serostatus was unknown; virus specificity rests on CDR3 similarity alone. Absence of clones before surgery may stem from lower sequencing depth.

The time point was: blood from clinic visit 5 months post-surgery; TSC patient then seizure free. The sequenced cases were selected for having the highest brain T cell transcript signatures. The method was immunoSEQ multiplex PCR; TCRdb's version includes in-frame clones alone and lacks a portion of them. The sample records hundreds of thousands of clones, 93% being singletons. CDR3 length: 16 residues. V lost 7 bases and J 5 bases, leaving 21 bases between the germline ends. Germline CDR1 PRHDT, CDR2 FYEKMQ (reference sequence). About this clone: Its antigen is undetermined.

The J gene is TRBJ2-1, the V gene TRBV13; D perhaps matches TRBD2 (7 bases). Source: peripheral blood, taken more than 4 months after surgery. The receptor was isolated from a boy younger than two with tuberous sclerosis and intractable seizures. The CDR3: CASIERGGPSNNEQFF. CDR3 sequence (DNA): TGTGCCAGCATCGAGAGGGGGGGTCCCTCAAACAATGAGCAGTTCTTC.